This T cell receptor beta chain is drawn from a study of Graves' ophthalmopathy and Graves' hyperthyroidism. Looking at the study overall: Peripheral blood sampling preceded any treatment and occurred at initial diagnosis.

It was on clinical symptoms, serum thyroxine, TRAb, thyroid ultrasound and orbital computed tomography that diagnosis relied. This clonotype was seen many times. No antigen is known for it. This CDR3 has 14 residues. Germline CDR1 and CDR2: KGHDR and SFDVKD. After removal of 0 bases from V and 6 bases from J, the junction contained 3 bases not matched to a gene. Researchers took RNA transcripts and amplified TCR beta CDR3 regions from them. The library came from an HTBI-primed first-round RT-PCR and a second-round multiplex PCR. One entry per CDR3 protein, called by TCRdb with MiXCR from the multiplex PCR reads. The repertoire includes 400,000 or so distinct CDR3 sequences, about 17% of them detected once, and 2.4% sits in the top ten. General study points: Discrimination between ophthalmopathy and stable hyperthyroidism by a 13-signature model showed approximately 89% sensitivity and 70% to 84% specificity. Blood also harbored most expanded thyroid clonotypes above 0.001 frequency.

The origin of this receptor is an adult woman with stable Graves' hyperthyroidism. The specimen was peripheral blood. V is TRBV24-1 and J is TRBJ2-7; the match to TRBD1 covers 8 bases. The CDR3, as DNA: TGTGCCACCAGTGATTTGCCAGGGGGCTCCGAGCAGTACTTC. Its protein is CATSDLPGGSEQYF.